This T cell receptor (beta chain) was captured by sequencing in a study of T-cell reconstitution after alpha-beta-depleted transplantation in children. This sample's TCRbeta library carried unique molecular identifier barcodes. A single record per CDR3 protein comes from TCRdb applying MiXCR to the PCR reads. The data hold 500,000 to 600,000 distinct CDR3 sequences, with 25% to 30% observed a single time. Germline CDR1 MDHEN, CDR2 SYDVKM. CDR3 length: 16 amino acids. Trimming removed 5 bases from V and 7 bases from J, with 21 bases in between. The J gene is TRBJ2-1, the V gene TRBV28; the D call may be TRBD1 or TRBD2 (5 bases each). The clonotype originates from a boy under two years old with Wiskott-Aldrich syndrome, due to receive a stem cell transplant. The source material was PBMCs, sampled before TCRalphabeta/CD19-depleted stem cell transplant. CDR3 sequence: CASSRQSGWLGNEQFF. The CDR3 nucleotides read TGTGCCAGCAGTCGACAGAGCGGCTGGTTGGGGAATGAGCAGTTCTTC.